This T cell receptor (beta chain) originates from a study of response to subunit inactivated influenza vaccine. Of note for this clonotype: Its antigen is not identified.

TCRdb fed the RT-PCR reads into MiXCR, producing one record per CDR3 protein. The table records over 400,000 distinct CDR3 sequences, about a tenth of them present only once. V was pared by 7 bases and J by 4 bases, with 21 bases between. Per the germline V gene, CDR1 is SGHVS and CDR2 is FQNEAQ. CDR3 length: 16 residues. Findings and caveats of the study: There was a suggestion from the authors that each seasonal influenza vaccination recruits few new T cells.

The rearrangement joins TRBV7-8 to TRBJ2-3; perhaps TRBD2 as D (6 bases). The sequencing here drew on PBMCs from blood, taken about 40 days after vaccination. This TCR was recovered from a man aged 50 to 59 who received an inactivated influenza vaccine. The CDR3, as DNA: TGTGCCAGCACCCCGTGGGGGGTAGTAGGGCCAGATACGCAGTATTTT. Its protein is CASTPWGVVGPDTQYF. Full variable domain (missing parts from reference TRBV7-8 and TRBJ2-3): GAGVSQSPRYKVAKRGQDVALRCDPISGHVSLFWYQQALGQGPEFLTYFQNEAQLDKSGLPSDRFFAERPEGSVSTLKIQRTQQEDSAVYLCASTPWGVVGPDTQYFGPGTRLTVL.